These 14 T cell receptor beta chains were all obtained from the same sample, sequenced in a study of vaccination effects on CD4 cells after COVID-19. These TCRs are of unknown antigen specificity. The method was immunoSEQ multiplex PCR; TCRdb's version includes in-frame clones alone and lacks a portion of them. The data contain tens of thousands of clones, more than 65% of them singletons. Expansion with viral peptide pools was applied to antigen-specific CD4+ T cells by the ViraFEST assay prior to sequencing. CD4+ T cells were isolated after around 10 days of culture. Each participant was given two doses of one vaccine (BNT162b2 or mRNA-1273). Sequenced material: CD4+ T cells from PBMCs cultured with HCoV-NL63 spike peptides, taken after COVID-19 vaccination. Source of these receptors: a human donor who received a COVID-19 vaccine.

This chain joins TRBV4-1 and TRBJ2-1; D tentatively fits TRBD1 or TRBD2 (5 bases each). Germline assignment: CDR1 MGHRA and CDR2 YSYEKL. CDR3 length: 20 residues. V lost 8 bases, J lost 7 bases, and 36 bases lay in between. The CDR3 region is CASSLRVLGRVDSVRNEQFF. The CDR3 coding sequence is TGCGCCAGCTCTTTGAGGGTCTTAGGCAGGGTAGATTCTGTTCGTAATGAGCAGTTCTTC.

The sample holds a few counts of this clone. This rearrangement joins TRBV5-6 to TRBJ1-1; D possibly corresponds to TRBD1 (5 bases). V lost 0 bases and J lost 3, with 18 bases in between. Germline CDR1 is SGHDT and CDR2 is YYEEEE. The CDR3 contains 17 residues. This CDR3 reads CASSLDGTGFWDTEAFF. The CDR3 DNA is TGTGCCAGCAGCTTGGATGGGACCGGATTTTGGGACACTGAAGCTTTCTTT.

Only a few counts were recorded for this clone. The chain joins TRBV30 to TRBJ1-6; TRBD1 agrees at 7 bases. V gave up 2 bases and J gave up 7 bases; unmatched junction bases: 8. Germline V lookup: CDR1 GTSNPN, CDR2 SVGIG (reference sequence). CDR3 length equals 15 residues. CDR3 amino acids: CAWSPRQGFNSPLHF. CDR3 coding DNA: TGTGCCTGGAGTCCCCGACAGGGTTTCAATTCACCCCTCCACTTT. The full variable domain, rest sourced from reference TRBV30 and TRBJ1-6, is SQTIHQWPATLVQPVGSPLSLECTVEGTSNPNLYWYRQAAGRGLQLLFYSVGIGQISSEVPQNLSASRPQDRQFILSSKKLLLSDSGFYLCAWSPRQGFNSPLHFGNGTRLTVT.

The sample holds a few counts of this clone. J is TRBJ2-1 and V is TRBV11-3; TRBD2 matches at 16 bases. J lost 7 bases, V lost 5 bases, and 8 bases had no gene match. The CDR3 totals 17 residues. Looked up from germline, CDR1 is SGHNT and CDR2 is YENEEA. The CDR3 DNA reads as TGTGCCAGCAGCCCAGGGACTAGCGGGGGGGCCGGTAATGAGCAGTTCTTC. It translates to CASSPGTSGGAGNEQFF.

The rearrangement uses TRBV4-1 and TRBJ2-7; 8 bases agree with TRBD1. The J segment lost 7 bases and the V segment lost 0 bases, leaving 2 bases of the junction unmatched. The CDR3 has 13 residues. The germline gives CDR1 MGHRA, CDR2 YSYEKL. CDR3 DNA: TGCGCCAGCAGCCAAGAGCGACAGGGGGAGCAGTACTTC. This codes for CASSQERQGEQYF.

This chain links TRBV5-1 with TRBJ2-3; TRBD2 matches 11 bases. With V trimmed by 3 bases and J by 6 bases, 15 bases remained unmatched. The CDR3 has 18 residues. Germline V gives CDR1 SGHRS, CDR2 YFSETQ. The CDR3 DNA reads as TGCGCCAGCAGCTGGGGGGGGACTAGCGGCCGTCCGCCGGATACGCAGTATTTT. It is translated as CASSWGGTSGRPPDTQYF. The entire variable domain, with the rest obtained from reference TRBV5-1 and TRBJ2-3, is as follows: KAGVTQTPRYLIKTRGQQVTLSCSPISGHRSVSWYQQTPGQGLQFLFEYFSETQRNKGNFPGRFSGRQFSNSRSEMNVSTLELGDSALYLCASSWGGTSGRPPDTQYFGPGTRLTVL.

The CDR3 reads CASSLASSGGEQQFF. The CDR3 DNA reads as TGTGCCAGCAGTTTGGCTTCTAGCGGGGGTGAACAGCAGTTCTTC. The rearrangement links TRBV28 to TRBJ2-1; 10 bases are a match to TRBD2. In germline, CDR1 is MDHEN, CDR2 SYDVKM. The CDR3 runs 15 residues. With 3 bases clipped from V and 11 bases from J, the junction kept 10 bases outside the gene matches.

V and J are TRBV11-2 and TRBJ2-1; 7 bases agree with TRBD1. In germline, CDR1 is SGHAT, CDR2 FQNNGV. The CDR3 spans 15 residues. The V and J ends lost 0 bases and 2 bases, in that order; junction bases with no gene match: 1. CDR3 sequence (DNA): TGTGCCAGCAGCTTAGAAGGGACAGCCTACAATGAGCAGTTCTTC. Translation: CASSLEGTAYNEQFF.

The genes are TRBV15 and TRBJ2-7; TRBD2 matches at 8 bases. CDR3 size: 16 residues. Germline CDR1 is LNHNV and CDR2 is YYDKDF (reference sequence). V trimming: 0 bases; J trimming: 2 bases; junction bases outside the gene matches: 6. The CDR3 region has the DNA TGTGCCACCAGCAGAGAACTGGCGGGGGGCGCCTACGAGCAGTACTTC. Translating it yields CATSRELAGGAYEQYF.

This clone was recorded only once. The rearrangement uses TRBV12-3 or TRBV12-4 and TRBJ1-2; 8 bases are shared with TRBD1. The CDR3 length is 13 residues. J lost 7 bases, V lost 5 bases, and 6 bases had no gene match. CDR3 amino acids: CASSHGQGFGYTF. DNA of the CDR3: TGTGCCAGCAGTCACGGACAGGGCTTTGGCTACACCTTC.

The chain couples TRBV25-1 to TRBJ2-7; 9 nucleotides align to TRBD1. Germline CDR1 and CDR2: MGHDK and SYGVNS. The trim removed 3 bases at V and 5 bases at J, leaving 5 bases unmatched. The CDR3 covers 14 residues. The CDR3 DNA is TGTGCCAGCAGTGATACGGGACAGGGCCACGAGCAGTACTTC. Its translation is CASSDTGQGHEQYF.

This CDR3 is CASSTPGQPYEQYF. The CDR3 DNA is TGTGCCAGTAGTACACCGGGACAGCCCTACGAGCAGTACTTC. The V and J genes are TRBV19 and TRBJ2-7, with 7 nucleotides matching TRBD1. Germline CDR1 and CDR2: LNHDA and SQIVND (reference sequence). The CDR3 contains 14 residues. The junction had 5 bases not matched to a gene; V was cut back by 4 bases and J by 2 bases.

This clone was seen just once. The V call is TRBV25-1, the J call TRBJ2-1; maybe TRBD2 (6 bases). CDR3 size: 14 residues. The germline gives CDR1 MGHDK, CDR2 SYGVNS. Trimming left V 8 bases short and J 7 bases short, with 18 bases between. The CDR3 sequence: CASEWVGGKNEQFF. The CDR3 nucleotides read TGTGCCAGCGAGTGGGTGGGCGGGAAAAATGAGCAGTTCTTC.

CDR3 region: CASSPNSLGYTF. For the CDR3, the DNA is TGTGCCAGCAGCCCTAACAGTCTCGGCTACACCTTC. The V gene is TRBV11-2, the J gene TRBJ1-2; D not certain. The germline gives CDR1 SGHAT, CDR2 FQNNGV. There are 12 residues in the CDR3. Trimming took off 5 bases at V and 8 bases at J, with 12 bases between the two ends.